The source of this T cell receptor beta chain is a study of blood T cell repertoires in COVID-19. Turning to the study itself: Sources were T cells, B-cell-depleted T cells, or PBMCs; the material itself was cDNA or gDNA.

Per the original data handling: Counts of nucleated cells, estimated from reference gene primer amplification, were obtained. The method was immunoSEQ multiplex PCR; TCRdb's version includes in-frame clones alone and lacks a portion of them. V and J calls and clone size are those listed in that table; D and trimming were worked out from the DNA. The sample contains roughly 350,000 clones, around nine tenths of which appear only once. Germline V CDR1 and CDR2: LGHDT, YNNKEL (reference sequence). Trimming removed 2 bases from V and 5 bases from J; junction bases left unmatched: 6. CDR3 length: 17 residues.

The clonotype comes from a woman younger than 30 who had recovered from COVID-19. The rearrangement joins TRBV3-1 (or the pseudogene TRBV3-2) to TRBJ2-3; 14 positions agree with TRBD2. The sample consisted of peripheral blood. The CDR3 DNA reads TGTGCCAGCAGCCAACCGGGACTAGCGGGAGTAGGAGATACGCAGTATTTT. It codes for CASSQPGLAGVGDTQYF.